This TCR beta chain was captured in a study of cytomegalovirus exposure and HLA in healthy donors. Study in general: Approximately 80 million unique TCRs, all from HLA-typed donors, were included in an early release of the data.

A remark on this clone: Its specificity is unknown.

Germline V gene sequence: CDR1 SGHVS, CDR2 FQNEAQ. V gave up 2 bases and J gave up 3 bases, with 11 bases separating them. There are 15 residues in the CDR3. Whole-study results and caveats: In a later analysis, around 18,000 TCR beta sequences were associated with HLA alleles at 0.05 false discovery rate. Sequences of the TCR beta chain were said to predict the HLA-A and HLA-B alleles of most subjects accurately. Of the V segments, some could not be distinguished, including TRBV6-2 and TRBV6-3, and were excluded.

The primer mix had 60 Vbeta and 13 Jbeta primers. Clones were sequenced by immunoSEQ multiplex PCR, and TCRdb holds only the in-frame ones, with some missing. There are 160,000 or so clones in the sample; about four fifths occur only once, and less than 15% lies in the top ten. The gene calls are TRBV7-8 and TRBJ1-3; D unresolved. The specimen was PBMCs. This receptor was taken from a woman aged 45-60 years in good health and CMV-seronegative. For the CDR3, the DNA is TGTGCCAGCAGCTTACGTCCGGGGTATGGAAACACCATATATTTT. It translates to CASSLRPGYGNTIYF.